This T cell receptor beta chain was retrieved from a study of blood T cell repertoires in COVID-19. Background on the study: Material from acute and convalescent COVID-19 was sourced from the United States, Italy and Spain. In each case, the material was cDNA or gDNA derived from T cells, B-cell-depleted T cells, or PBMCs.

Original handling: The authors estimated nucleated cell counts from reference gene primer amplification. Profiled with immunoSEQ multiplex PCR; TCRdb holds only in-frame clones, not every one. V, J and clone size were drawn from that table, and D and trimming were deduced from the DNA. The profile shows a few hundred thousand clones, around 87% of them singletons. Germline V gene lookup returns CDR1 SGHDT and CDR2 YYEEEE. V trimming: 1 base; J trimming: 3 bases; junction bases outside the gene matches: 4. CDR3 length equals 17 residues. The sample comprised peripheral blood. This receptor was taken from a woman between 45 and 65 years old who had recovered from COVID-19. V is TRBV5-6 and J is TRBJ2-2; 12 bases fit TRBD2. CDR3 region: CASSLRLAGGYTGELFF. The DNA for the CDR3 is TGTGCCAGCAGCTTGCGCCTAGCGGGGGGGTACACCGGGGAGCTGTTTTTT.